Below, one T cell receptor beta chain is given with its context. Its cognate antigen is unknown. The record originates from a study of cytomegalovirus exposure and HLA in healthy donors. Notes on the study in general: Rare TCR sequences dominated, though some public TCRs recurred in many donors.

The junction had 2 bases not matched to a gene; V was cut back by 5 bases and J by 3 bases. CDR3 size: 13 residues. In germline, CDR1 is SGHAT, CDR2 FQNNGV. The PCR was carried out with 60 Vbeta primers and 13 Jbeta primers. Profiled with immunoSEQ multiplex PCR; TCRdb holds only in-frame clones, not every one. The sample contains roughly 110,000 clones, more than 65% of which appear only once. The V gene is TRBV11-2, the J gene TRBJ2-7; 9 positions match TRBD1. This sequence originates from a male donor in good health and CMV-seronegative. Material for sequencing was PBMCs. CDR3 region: CASSKGQGYEQYF. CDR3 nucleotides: TGTGCCAGCAGCAAGGGACAGGGCTACGAGCAGTACTTC.